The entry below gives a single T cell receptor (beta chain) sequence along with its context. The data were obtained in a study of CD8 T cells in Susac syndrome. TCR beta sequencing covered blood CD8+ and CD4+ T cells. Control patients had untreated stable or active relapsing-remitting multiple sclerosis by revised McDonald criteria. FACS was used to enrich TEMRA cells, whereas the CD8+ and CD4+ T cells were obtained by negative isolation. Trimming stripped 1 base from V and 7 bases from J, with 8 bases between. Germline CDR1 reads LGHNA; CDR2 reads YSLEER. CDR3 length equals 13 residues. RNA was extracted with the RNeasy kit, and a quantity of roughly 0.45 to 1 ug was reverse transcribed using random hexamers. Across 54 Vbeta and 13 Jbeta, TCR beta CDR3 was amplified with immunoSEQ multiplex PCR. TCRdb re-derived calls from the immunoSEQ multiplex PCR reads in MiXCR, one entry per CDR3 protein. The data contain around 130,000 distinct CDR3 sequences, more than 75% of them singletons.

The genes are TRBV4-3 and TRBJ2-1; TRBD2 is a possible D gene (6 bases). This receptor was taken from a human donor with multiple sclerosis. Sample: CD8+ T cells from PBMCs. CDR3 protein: CASSQVEGNEQFF. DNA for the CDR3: TGCGCCAGCAGCCAAGTGGAGGGGAATGAGCAGTTCTTC.